This TCR beta chain is drawn from a study of naive CD8 T cells in extremely preterm neonates. As for this clone: Its antigen is unknown.

In germline, CDR1 is ENHRY, CDR2 SYGVKD. The CDR3 is 12 amino acids. The trim removed 6 bases at V and 3 bases at J, leaving 0 bases unmatched. Preterm samples came from extremely preterm deliveries at about 21-27 weeks. Sorted naive CD8+ T cell numbers ranged ~18,000 to ~110,000. Study-level points and caveats: Preterm infants showed shorter CDR3s, fewer N additions and less trimming than older groups. The authors flagged variable productive template counts in preterm samples. iChao1 richness was lowest in preterm neonates, significantly versus all ages.

This table comes from immunoSEQ multiplex PCR, and its TCRdb copy is limited to in-frame clones, with some not included. The sample lists 21,000 or so clones; approximately 88% were seen once. The TCR originated in a boy who was born preterm. The source material was naive CD8+ T cells from cord blood. V usage is TRBV10-3 and J usage is TRBJ2-3; 7 bases are shared with TRBD2. Here the CDR3 reads CAISGGTDTQYF. In DNA, the CDR3 is TGTGCCATCAGCGGGGGGACAGATACGCAGTATTTT.